Listed below are T cell receptor beta chains from one sample, sequenced in a study of lymphopenia after photon versus proton radiotherapy. Data came from immunoSEQ multiplex PCR; TCRdb stores just in-frame clones and leaves some out. The profile covers about 16,000 clones, with more than 75% appearing a single time and about 9.9% taken by the ten largest. The starting material was peripheral blood, obtained from a patient treated with proton-based radiotherapy. Source of these receptors: a man aged 65-85 years with pancreatic cancer. The CDR3 runs from the conserved cysteine through the conserved F or W. Fields, in order: CDR3 length, V gene, clone size, CDR3 protein. The size field is filled for only some rows; it gives once, few, many or a size class.

>13|TRBV19|-
CASMGTVNEKLFF
>14|TRBV5-1|-
CASSLGRENTEAFF
>14|TRBV18|-
CASSPQTSPYEQYF
>15|TRBV5-6|-
CASSLAGGQSNEQFF
>16|TRBV19|-
CASSNGLAAGANVLTF
>11|TRBV10-3|-
CAIRDTATQYF
>18|TRBV5-1|-
CASSLGLAGSNPYNEQFF
>13|TRBV19|-
CASSPDSKNIQYF
>14|TRBV7-3|-
CASSRTGFTGELFF
>12|TRBV2|-
CASRAGGFEQYF
>14|TRBV7-3|-
CASSLDSFSYEQYF
>14|TRBV6-5|-
CASRSTGGNQPQHF
>15|TRBV4-1|-
CASSQEHDRPRSAFF
>16|TRBV5-1|-
CASSLGERIQRSGYTF
>15|TRBV7-9|-
CASSSLQNWNTEAFF
>15|TRBV5-6|-
CASSLGYTGAGEQFF
>17|TRBV9|few
CASSSRLAGMGGDTQYF
>13|TRBV2|-
CASRIRGTDTQYF
>14|TRBV27|-
CASTYVHPSGELFF
>15|TRBV11-3|-
CASSSRDRENTEAFF
>15|TRBV6-5|-
CASSYTGASDYGYTF
>14|TRBV30|once
CAWTAGATNEKLFF
>14|TRBV5-6|-
CASSLGFANYGYTF
>14|TRBV19|-
CASSISEQAYEQYF
>15|TRBV2|-
CASSESTSDTGELFF
>12|TRBV6-6|-
CASRPGTDTQYF
>16|TRBV27|-
CASSLSVTVIKETQYF
>14|TRBV9|-
CASSVFPGTDTQYF
>13|TRBV2|-
CASSGDSRELWYF
>13|TRBV7-6|-
CASSRLIRDTQYF
>15|TRBV5-1|-
CASSLEPQGARGYTF
>15|TRBV5-1|-
CASSLAEGGTGELFF
>14|TRBV18|-
CASSPGQTNQPQHF
>18|TRBV27|-
CASSRTGSVNFMVDEQYF
>14|TRBV4-1|-
CASSPADGYTEAFF
>11|TRBV18|-
CASSPGEEAFF
>16|TRBV30|-
CAWSGLAGGPYNEQFF
>18|TRBV18|-
CASSPMAGGRLTKNIQYF
>15|TRBV6-9|-
CASSYDFRGHYEQYF
>14|TRBV5-1|few
CASSLGTGPLGYTF
>17|TRBV5-1|-
CASSSGTFGLAGYEQYF
>15|TRBV11-3|-
CASSLRQGVDTEAFF
>12|TRBV6-1|-
CASSEERDTQYF
>15|TRBV10-2|-
CASSDPRGGRYEQYF
>15|TRBV6-6|-
CASSGVGGEGEKLFF
>14|TRBV2|-
CASKGQGILETQYF
>15|TRBV25-1|-
CASRGTDLAKNIQYF
>17|TRBV5-6|once
CASSSSFRGLGSYEQYF
>15|TRBV11-3|-
CASSLGGTSVDEQFF
>18|TRBV14|once
CASSQDRRPTNAGDEQFF